This TCR beta chain was obtained from a study of regulatory T cells in long-lasting Graves disease. This clonotype was counted only a few times. V dropped 2 bases and J dropped 11; count of bases not matched to a gene: 11. The CDR3 is 14 residues long. Germline assignment: CDR1 SGHRS and CDR2 YFSETQ. Specified time point: newly diagnosed GD, antithyroid drugs for less than 3 months. Extracted PBMC RNA gave rise to the TCR library. The TCR beta library used iRepertoire HTBI primers with Arm-PCR amplification of CDR3. One entry per CDR3 protein, called by TCRdb with MiXCR from the multiplex PCR reads. The sample lists roughly 610,000 distinct CDR3 sequences; about 15% were seen once. These data were also filed under a second study, of T cells in Graves' hyperthyroidism and ophthalmopathy. This second study notes: Investigators excluded patients with uncontrolled infection, other autoimmune disease, pregnancy or lactation. The primer set for the first-round RT-PCR of the TCR CDR3 was HTBI.

This specimen consisted of peripheral blood mononuclear cells (PBMCs), obtained at new diagnosis, from a patient treated with antithyroid drugs. The source is a man between 18 and 29 years old with Graves disease. The chain employs TRBV5-1 and TRBJ1-1; 8 bases are shared with TRBD1. Here the CDR3 reads CASSFHSGQEGAFF. The CDR3 nucleotides are TGCGCCAGCAGCTTTCACTCGGGACAGGAGGGGGCTTTCTTT.